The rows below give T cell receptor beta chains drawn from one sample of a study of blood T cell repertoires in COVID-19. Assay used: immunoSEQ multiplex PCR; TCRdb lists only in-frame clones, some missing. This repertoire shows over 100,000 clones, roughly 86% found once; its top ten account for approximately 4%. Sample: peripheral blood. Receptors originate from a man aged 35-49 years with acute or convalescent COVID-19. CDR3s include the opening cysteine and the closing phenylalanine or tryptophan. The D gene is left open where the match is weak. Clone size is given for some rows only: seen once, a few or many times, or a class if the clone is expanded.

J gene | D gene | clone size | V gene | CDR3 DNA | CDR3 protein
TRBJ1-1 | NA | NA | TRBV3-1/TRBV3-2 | TGTGCCAGCAGCCTATCTGGCGGGGCTGAAGCTTTCTTT | CASSLSGGAEAFF
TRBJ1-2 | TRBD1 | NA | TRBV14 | TGTGCCAGCAGCCAGGTTGGGACAGCCAGCGACACCTTC | CASSQVGTASDTF
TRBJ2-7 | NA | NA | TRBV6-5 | TGTGCCAGCACCCGGGACAAGGGCTACGAGCAGTACTTC | CASTRDKGYEQYF
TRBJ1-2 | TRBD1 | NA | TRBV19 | TGTGCCAGTAGTATAGGACAGGGAGAAGGCTATGGCTACACCTTC | CASSIGQGEGYGYTF
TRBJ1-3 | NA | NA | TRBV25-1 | TGTGCCAGCAGTGAATATCAATCTGGTCCGGAGGGCACCATATATTTT | CASSEYQSGPEGTIYF
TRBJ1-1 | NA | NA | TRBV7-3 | TGTGCCAGCAGCTTAGAGCCGAACACTGAAGCTTTCTTT | CASSLEPNTEAFF
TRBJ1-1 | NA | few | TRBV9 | TGTGCCAGCAGCGCCCACAGGGAAATGAACACTGAAGCTTTCTTT | CASSAHREMNTEAFF
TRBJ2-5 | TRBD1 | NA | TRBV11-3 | TGTGCCAGCAGCTTGGGCACAGGGGATCGAGAGACCCAGTACTTC | CASSLGTGDRETQYF
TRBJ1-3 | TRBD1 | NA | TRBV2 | TGTGCCAGCAGTGACGGAGGGACAGGGACCGGAAACACCATATATTTT | CASSDGGTGTGNTIYF
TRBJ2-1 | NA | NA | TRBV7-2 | TGTGCCAGCAGCTTAGACCCAGGGCTTTACAATGAGCAGTTCTTC | CASSLDPGLYNEQFF
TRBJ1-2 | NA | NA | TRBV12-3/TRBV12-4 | TGTGCCAGCAGCCAGACAGACTATGGCTACACCTTC | CASSQTDYGYTF
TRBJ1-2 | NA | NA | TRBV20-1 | TGCAGTGCTAGAAGTAGCTATGGCTACACCTTC | CSARSSYGYTF
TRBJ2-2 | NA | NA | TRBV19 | TGTGCCAGTAGCCTATGGAGCGGAGCGAACACCGGGGAGCTGTTTTTT | CASSLWSGANTGELFF
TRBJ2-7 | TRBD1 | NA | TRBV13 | TGTGCCAGCAGCTTCCGGGACAGGACGAGCCGGCAGTACTTC | CASSFRDRTSRQYF
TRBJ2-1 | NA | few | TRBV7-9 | TGTGCCAGCAGCCCGTCCTACAATGAGCAGTTCTTC | CASSPSYNEQFF
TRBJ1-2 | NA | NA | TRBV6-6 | TGTGCCAGCAGACGGGACATAGGAGCTTATGGCTACACCTTC | CASRRDIGAYGYTF
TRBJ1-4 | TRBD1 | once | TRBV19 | TGTGCCAGTAGTTCCCGAGGACAGGGGGCGCGGGAAAAACTGTTTTTT | CASSSRGQGAREKLFF
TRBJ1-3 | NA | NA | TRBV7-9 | TGTGCCAGCAGCCGAACAAGCTCTGGAAACACCATATATTTT | CASSRTSSGNTIYF
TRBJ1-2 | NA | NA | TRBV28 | TGTGCCAGCAGTTCCCGGGATCATGGAGGCTACACCTTC | CASSSRDHGGYTF